Each of the 17 T cell receptor beta chains below was sequenced from the same sample in a study of blood T cell repertoires in COVID-19. Sequencing used immunoSEQ multiplex PCR; TCRdb keeps in-frame clones, though not all of them. The table records under 150,000 clones, 70% to 90% of them present only once. Sequenced: peripheral blood. The receptors stem from a woman in her sixties with COVID-19, enrolled during active disease.

This clone occurred a few times. The rearrangement links TRBV29-1 to TRBJ2-1; 12 nucleotides line up with TRBD2. The CDR3 has 17 residues. The trim removed 1 base at V and 3 bases at J, leaving 7 bases unmatched. The germline V gene encodes CDR1 SQVTM and CDR2 ANQGSEA. DNA for the CDR3: TGCAGCGTTGAAGGCGCGGGACTAGCGGGCTTCTACAATGAGCAGTTCTTC. Amino acids: CSVEGAGLAGFYNEQFF.

The chain combines TRBV5-1 with TRBJ2-7; 8 bases are shared with TRBD1. The CDR3 loop spans 18 amino acids. The germline CDR1 and CDR2 sequences are SGHRS and YFSETQ. V shed 4 bases and J 0 bases; nucleotides not matched to a gene: 15. The CDR3 coding sequence is TGCGCCAGCAGCCGCCGTTGGACAGGGACAGGACCCTCCTACGAGCAGTACTTC. Amino acid sequence: CASSRRWTGTGPSYEQYF.

The chain recombines TRBV3-1 (or the pseudogene TRBV3-2) with TRBJ1-2; a possible D gene is TRBD1 (5 bases). The germline CDR1 and CDR2 sequences are LGHDT and YNNKEL (reference sequence). V was trimmed by 5 bases and J by 6 bases, leaving 19 bases between them. There are 15 residues in the CDR3. CDR3 in DNA: TGTGCCAGCAGCAGAACCCCAGGGATTCGCGATGGCTACACCTTC. It specifies CASSRTPGIRDGYTF.

This clone has a handful of counts. The chain links TRBV5-1 to TRBJ1-1; D remains unclear. The CDR3 length is 14 residues. Germline V gene lookup returns CDR1 SGHRS and CDR2 YFSETQ. V dropped 0 bases and J dropped 11 bases, with 17 bases sitting between them. CDR3 in amino acids: CASSLDRWKAGAFF. The CDR3 region has the DNA TGCGCCAGCAGCTTGGATCGATGGAAAGCGGGGGCTTTCTTT.

The chain combines TRBV7-8 with TRBJ2-3; 8 positions agree with TRBD2. CDR3 length: 16 residues. V lost 5 bases to trimming and J lost 5 bases; unmatched junction nucleotides: 12. The V gene's germline CDR1 is SGHVS and CDR2 FQNEAQ. CDR3 protein: CASSPILWTSLDTQYF. Here the CDR3 DNA reads TGTGCCAGCAGCCCCATTCTCTGGACTAGCCTAGATACGCAGTATTTT. Variable domain in full (rest from reference TRBV7-8 and TRBJ2-3): GAGVSQSPRYKVAKRGQDVALRCDPISGHVSLFWYQQALGQGPEFLTYFQNEAQLDKSGLPSDRFFAERPEGSVSTLKIQRTQQEDSAVYLCASSPILWTSLDTQYFGPGTRLTVL.

The gene calls are TRBV19 and TRBJ1-1; D call uncertain. Germline V gene lookup returns CDR1 LNHDA and CDR2 SQIVND (reference sequence). V dropped 7 bases and J dropped 7 bases, with 19 bases sitting between them. The CDR3 is made up of 14 amino acids. This CDR3 is CASTVPGIQIEAFF. CDR3 bases: TGTGCCAGTACCGTCCCCGGGATCCAGATTGAAGCTTTCTTT.

A note on this clone: This sample also contains other DNA sequences that code for the same CDR3. The rearrangement links TRBV5-1 to TRBJ1-1; D is uncertain. CDR1 is SGHRS, CDR2 YFSETQ, per germline. Trimming pared 1 base from V and 2 bases from J, leaving 6 bases between. The CDR3 totals 13 residues. The CDR3 DNA is TGCGCCAGCAGCTTGAGAGGTAACACTGAAGCTTTCTTT. Its translation is CASSLRGNTEAFF.

This chain links TRBV6-5 with TRBJ1-2; 9 nucleotides agree with TRBD1. Germline V gives CDR1 MNHEY, CDR2 SVGAGI. CDR3 length: 14 residues. With 8 bases clipped from V and 4 bases from J, the junction kept 8 bases outside the gene matches. In DNA, the CDR3 is TGTGCCAGCGTGGGAACAGGGGGCGGCTATGGCTACACCTTC. Translation gives CASVGTGGGYGYTF.

The chain uses TRBV7-2 and TRBJ1-4, with 8 positions matching TRBD1. The V segment lost 3 bases and the J segment 3 bases; nucleotides outside the gene matches: 6. CDR1 is SGHTA and CDR2 is FQGNSA in the germline V gene. The CDR3 length is 16 residues. The CDR3 nucleotides read TGTGCCAGCAGCTTGGGACAGGTGGGGGCTAATGAAAAACTGTTTTTT. Its translation: CASSLGQVGANEKLFF.

The chain is built from TRBV4-2 and TRBJ2-3; 7 nucleotides match TRBD1. V lost 5 bases and J lost 1; bases outside the gene matches: 12. The CDR3 is 17 amino acids. Per germline, CDR1 LGHNA and CDR2 YNFKEQ. CDR3 sequence: CASSARDREEGTDTQYF. The CDR3 nucleotides are TGTGCCAGCAGCGCCCGAGACAGGGAAGAAGGCACAGATACGCAGTATTTT.

The chain couples TRBV24-1 to TRBJ2-2; a possible D gene is TRBD1 (6 bases). The length of the CDR3 is 17 residues. Trimming pared 0 bases from V and 7 bases from J, leaving 17 bases between. Germline V gene sequence: CDR1 KGHDR, CDR2 SFDVKD. This CDR3 is CATSDLPDGGRGGELFF. DNA of the CDR3: TGTGCCACCAGTGATTTGCCAGATGGGGGCAGGGGCGGGGAGCTGTTTTTT.

The chain is built from TRBV27 and TRBJ2-7, with D possibly TRBD2 on 7 matching bases. Germline loops: CDR1 MNHEY, CDR2 SMNVEV (reference sequence). V was cut by 2 bases and J by 4 bases, with 12 bases left in between. The CDR3 has 14 residues. The CDR3 DNA reads as TGTGCCAGCAGTTTAGCGGGGGCCCCATACGAGCAGTACTTC. Its translation: CASSLAGAPYEQYF.

This clone has just a few counts. The rearrangement uses TRBV19 and TRBJ1-1, with D tentatively TRBD1 (5 bases). The germline CDR1 and CDR2 sequences are LNHDA and SQIVND (reference sequence). V shed 6 bases and J shed 1 base, with 9 bases lying between them. This CDR3 region has 13 residues. CDR3 in DNA: TGTGCCAGTAGCACCCAGGGGAACACTGAAGCTTTCTTT. The encoded protein is CASSTQGNTEAFF.

This sequence joins TRBV4-1 and TRBJ1-1; the match to TRBD1 covers 8 bases. This CDR3 spans 17 amino acids. V lost 4 bases, J lost 3 bases, and 13 bases stayed unmatched. The germline V gene has CDR1 MGHRA and CDR2 YSYEKL. CDR3 sequence reads: CASSRPGQETPYTEAFF. The CDR3 DNA reads as TGCGCCAGCAGCCGACCGGGACAGGAGACCCCCTACACTGAAGCTTTCTTT.

The genes are TRBV9 and TRBJ2-3; 9 bases agree with TRBD1. CDR3 size: 13 residues. The V and J ends lost 3 bases and 7 bases, in that order; junction bases with no gene match: 3. CDR1 SGDLS and CDR2 YYNGEE come from the germline V gene. Here the CDR3 reads CASSGGTGHTQYF. As DNA, the CDR3 is TGTGCCAGCAGCGGCGGGACAGGGCATACGCAGTATTTT.

The V call is TRBV24-1, the J call TRBJ2-1; 7 nucleotides align to TRBD1. Germline V gene sequence: CDR1 KGHDR, CDR2 SFDVKD. The junction had 7 bases not matched to a gene; V was cut back by 3 bases and J by 15 bases. There are 12 residues in the CDR3. CDR3 DNA sequence: TGTGCCACCAGTGATCAGGGGGATCGGGCGTTCTTC. Its translation: CATSDQGDRAFF.

CDR3 sequence reads: CASSLQGEAFF. In DNA, the CDR3 is TGCGCCAGCAGCTTACAGGGTGAAGCTTTCTTT. The chain combines TRBV5-1 with TRBJ1-1; a weak D match, TRBD1 (6 bases). The CDR3 totals 11 residues. Germline V CDR1 and CDR2: SGHRS, YFSETQ. V lost 2 bases to trimming and J lost 7 bases, with 6 bases between them.